This entry describes one T cell receptor beta chain. Study members were between about 18 and 100 years old and lived in 20 to 30 US regions. Participants' reported clinical history set cohort assignment. The sample belongs to a study of blood T cell repertoires in COVID-19. CDR3 length equals 15 residues. Germline CDR1 and CDR2: MNHEY and SMNVEV (reference sequence). V was pared by 4 bases and J by 0 bases, with 13 bases between. Method: immunoSEQ multiplex PCR; TCRdb's copy keeps in-frame clones and lacks some. The sample lists fewer than 400,000 clones, roughly 90% seen once, with about 5% in the top ten.

Sequenced sample: PBMCs or T cells enriched from blood (not recorded which). This clonotype was sampled from a man aged 55 to 70 who had recovered from COVID-19. J is TRBJ2-7 and V is TRBV27; D is undetermined. CDR3 sequence (DNA): TGTGCCAGCAGTTCTAAGGCAAGAGGCTCCTACGAGCAGTACTTC. Encoded protein: CASSSKARGSYEQYF.